Listed here is a single T cell receptor beta chain. These data originate in a study of blood T cell repertoires in COVID-19. Here immunoSEQ multiplex PCR was the method, and the copy in TCRdb shows in-frame clones only, minus some. The sample holds 150,000 to 200,000 clones, approximately 79% seen once. V lost 7 bases to trimming and J lost 0 bases; unmatched junction nucleotides: 3. In germline, CDR1 is MGHRA, CDR2 YSYEKL. The CDR3 is 17 residues long. The specimen sequenced was PBMCs or T cells enriched from blood (not recorded which). The chain is built from TRBV4-1 and TRBJ2-1, with TRBD2 matching over 16 bases. The clonotype was recovered from a woman in her sixties or seventies with acute COVID-19. The CDR3 sequence is CASMGLAGGSSYNEQFF. The CDR3 nucleotides read TGCGCCAGCATGGGACTAGCGGGGGGGAGCTCCTACAATGAGCAGTTCTTC.